The TCR beta chain under discussion was sequenced for a study of identical twins. The table lists this clonotype with a count of one. The antigen remains undetermined. Template switching added a universal primer site, and cDNA bore unique molecular identifiers. TCRdb itself ran the 5' RACE reads through MiXCR, one entry per CDR3 protein. Here the sample spans approximately 1.8 million distinct CDR3 sequences, less than 35% being singletons. J lost 6 bases, V lost 7 bases, and 12 bases had no gene match. The CDR3 is 16 residues long. The germline gives CDR1 SGHRS, CDR2 YFSETQ. General study points: With abundant cord blood beta clonotypes, insertions were fewer; memory repertoires showed no such pattern. Zero-insertion findings could be partly confounded by invariant cells (MAIT and iNKT cells).

The TCR comes from a newborn girl in good health. The rearrangement joins TRBV5-1 to TRBJ2-1, with 11 bases identical to TRBD2. Sequencing used cord blood. CDR3 residues: CASQRGWTSGFNEQFF. In DNA form, the CDR3 reads TGCGCCAGCCAAAGGGGGTGGACTAGCGGGTTCAATGAGCAGTTCTTC.